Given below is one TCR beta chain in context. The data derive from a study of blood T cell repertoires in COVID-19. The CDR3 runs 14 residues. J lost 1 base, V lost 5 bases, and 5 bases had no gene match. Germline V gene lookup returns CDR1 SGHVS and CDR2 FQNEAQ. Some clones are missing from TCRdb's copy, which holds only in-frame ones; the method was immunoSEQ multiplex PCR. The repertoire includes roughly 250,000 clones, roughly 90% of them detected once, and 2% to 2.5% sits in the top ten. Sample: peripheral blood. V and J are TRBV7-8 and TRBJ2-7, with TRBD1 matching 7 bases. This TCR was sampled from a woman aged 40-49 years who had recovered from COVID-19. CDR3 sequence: CASSPMDRSYEQYF. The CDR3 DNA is TGTGCCAGCAGCCCTATGGACAGGTCCTACGAGCAGTACTTC.